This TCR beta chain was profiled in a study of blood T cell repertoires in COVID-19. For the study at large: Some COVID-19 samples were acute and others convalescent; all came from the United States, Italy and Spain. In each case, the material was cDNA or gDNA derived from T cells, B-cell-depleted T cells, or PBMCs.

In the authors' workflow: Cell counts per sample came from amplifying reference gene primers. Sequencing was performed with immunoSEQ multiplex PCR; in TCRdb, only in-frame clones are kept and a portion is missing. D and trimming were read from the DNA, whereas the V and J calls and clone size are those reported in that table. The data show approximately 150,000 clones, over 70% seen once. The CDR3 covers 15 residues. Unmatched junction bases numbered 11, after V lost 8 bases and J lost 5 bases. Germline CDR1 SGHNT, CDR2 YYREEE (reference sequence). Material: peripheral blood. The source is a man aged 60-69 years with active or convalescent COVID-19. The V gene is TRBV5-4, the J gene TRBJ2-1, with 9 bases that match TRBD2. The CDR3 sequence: CASLPGTSLNNEQFF. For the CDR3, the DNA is TGTGCCAGTCTTCCCGGGACTAGCCTAAACAATGAGCAGTTCTTC.